The 9 T cell receptor beta chains below come from one sample, sequenced in a study of cytomegalovirus exposure and HLA in healthy donors. It was with 60 Vbeta and 13 Jbeta primers that the PCR ran. Profiling relied on immunoSEQ multiplex PCR, and the TCRdb table lists in-frame clones only, not all of them. The sample consists of 100,000 or so clones, about 80% of them appearing once. The sequenced sample was PBMCs. Receptor source: a man aged 35 to 55 in good health and CMV-seronegative.

The chain has TRBV6-5 and TRBJ1-1, with unresolved D. Germline V CDR1 and CDR2: MNHEY, SVGAGI. CDR3 size: 13 residues. The V gene lost 6 bases and the J gene lost 12 bases, with 20 bases spanning the gap. In nucleotides, the CDR3 is TGTGCCAGCAGGGGCAATTATATTACATGGACTTTCTTT. Residues: CASRGNYITWTFF.

This clone was detected only a few times. The gene calls are TRBV6-6 and TRBJ2-7; the D is unclear. CDR3 length: 11 amino acids. Germline CDR1 MNHNY, CDR2 SVGAGI (reference sequence). V was cut by 4 bases and J by 7 bases, with 8 bases left in between. The CDR3 DNA reads as TGTGCCAGCAGTTTTGCACAGGAGCAGTACGTC. Its protein is CASSFAQEQYV.

The chain recombines TRBV18 with TRBJ1-2; 7 nucleotides align to TRBD1. V trimming: 4 bases; J trimming: 6 bases; junction bases outside the gene matches: 8. CDR3 size: 14 residues. Germline CDR1 and CDR2: KGHSH and LQKENI. Here the CDR3 reads CASSLGTVEDGYTF. CDR3 nucleotide sequence: TGTGCCAGCTCACTCGGGACAGTAGAGGATGGCTACACCTTC.

V usage is TRBV9 and J usage is TRBJ2-1, with 9 bases lining up with TRBD2. CDR3 size: 19 residues. V gave up 3 bases and J gave up 0 bases; unmatched junction bases: 13. In germline, CDR1 is SGDLS, CDR2 YYNGEE. The CDR3 region is CASSGGLSGGASSYNEQFF. The CDR3 bases are TGTGCCAGCAGCGGAGGTCTTAGCGGGGGTGCTAGCTCCTACAATGAGCAGTTCTTC.

The chain combines TRBV2 with TRBJ2-1, with 9 bases aligning to TRBD2. This CDR3 is built from 16 residues. The V gene end was trimmed by 5 bases and the J gene end by 3 bases; junction bases not matched to a gene: 8. Germline loops: CDR1 SNHLY, CDR2 FYNNEI. CDR3: CASSLERGVLYNEQFF. DNA of the CDR3: TGTGCCAGCAGTCTTGAGCGGGGGGTTCTCTACAATGAGCAGTTCTTC.

The chain links TRBV7-9 to TRBJ1-2; D is perhaps TRBD1 (6 bases). Germline CDR1 SEHNR, CDR2 FQNEAQ (reference sequence). The CDR3 has 13 amino acids. The V and J ends lost 3 bases and 4 bases respectively, with 9 bases between them. The CDR3, as DNA: TGTGCCAGCAGCTTTCAACAGGGCTATGGCTACACCTTC. This gives the protein CASSFQQGYGYTF.

In this sample, this clone turned up once. The V and J genes are TRBV6-5 and TRBJ1-2; perhaps TRBD1 as D (5 bases). The CDR3 runs to 12 residues. Germline V gene sequence: CDR1 MNHEY, CDR2 SVGAGI. Trimming removed 6 bases from V and 7 bases from J, with 12 bases in between. CDR3 bases: TGTGCCAGCAGCTCCCCAGGGTTTGGCTACACCTTC. Protein sequence: CASSSPGFGYTF.

On this clone: Additional DNA sequences in this sample encode the identical CDR3. This chain's CDR3 is CASSLVGAGTEAFF. CDR3 nucleotide sequence: TGTGCCAGCAGCTTGGTAGGGGCGGGGACTGAAGCTTTCTTT. The chain combines TRBV5-6 with TRBJ1-1; D perhaps matches TRBD1 (5 bases). CDR1 and CDR2 (germline): SGHDT, YYEEEE. V was shortened by 0 bases and J by 5 bases, with 11 bases between the two germline ends. This CDR3 has 14 amino acids.

This clone was seen a single time. J is TRBJ2-2 and V is TRBV7-3; TRBD1 agrees at 12 bases. This CDR3 comprises 16 residues. Trimming cost V 2 bases and J 6 bases; bases outside gene matches: 4. CDR1 and CDR2 (germline): SGHTA, FQGTGA. This CDR3 is CASSLQGQGASGELFF. CDR3 DNA sequence: TGTGCCAGCAGCTTACAGGGACAGGGGGCATCCGGGGAGCTGTTTTTT.